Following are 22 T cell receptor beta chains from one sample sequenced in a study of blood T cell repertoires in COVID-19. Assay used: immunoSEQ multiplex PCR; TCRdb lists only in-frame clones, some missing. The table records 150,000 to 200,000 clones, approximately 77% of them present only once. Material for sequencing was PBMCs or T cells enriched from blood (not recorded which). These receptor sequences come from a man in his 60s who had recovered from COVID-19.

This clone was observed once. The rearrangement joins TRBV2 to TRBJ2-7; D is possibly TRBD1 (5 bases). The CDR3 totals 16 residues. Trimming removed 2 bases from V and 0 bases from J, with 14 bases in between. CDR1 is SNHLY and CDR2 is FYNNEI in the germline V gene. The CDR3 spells CASSETIRQSSYEQYF. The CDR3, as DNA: TGTGCCAGCAGTGAAACTATTAGACAGAGCTCCTACGAGCAGTACTTC.

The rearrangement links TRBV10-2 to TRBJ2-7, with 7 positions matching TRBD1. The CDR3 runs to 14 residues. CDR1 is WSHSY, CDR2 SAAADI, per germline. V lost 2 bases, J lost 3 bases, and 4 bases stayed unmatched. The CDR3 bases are TGCGCCAGCAGTGAGGTGGGACAGAACTACGAGCAGTACTTC. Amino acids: CASSEVGQNYEQYF.

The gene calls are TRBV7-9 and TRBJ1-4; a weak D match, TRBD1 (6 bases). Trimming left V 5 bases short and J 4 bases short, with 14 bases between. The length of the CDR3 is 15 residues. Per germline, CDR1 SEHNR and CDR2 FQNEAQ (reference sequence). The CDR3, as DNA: TGTGCCAGCAGCCCAGAACGCAGGGGTAATGAAAAACTGTTTTTT. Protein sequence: CASSPERRGNEKLFF.

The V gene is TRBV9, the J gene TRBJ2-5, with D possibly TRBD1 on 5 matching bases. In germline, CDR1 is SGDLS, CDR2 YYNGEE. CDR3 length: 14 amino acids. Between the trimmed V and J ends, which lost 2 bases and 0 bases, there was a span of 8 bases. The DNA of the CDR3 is TGTGCCAGCAGCGTGGGGCTGTACCAAGAGACCCAGTACTTC. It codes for CASSVGLYQETQYF.

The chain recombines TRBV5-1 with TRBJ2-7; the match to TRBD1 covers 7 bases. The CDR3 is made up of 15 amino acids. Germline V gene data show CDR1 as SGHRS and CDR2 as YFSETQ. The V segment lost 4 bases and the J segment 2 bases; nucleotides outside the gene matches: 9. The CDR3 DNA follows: TGCGCCAGCAGCGCCACAGGGGACGGGCCCTACGAGCAGTACTTC. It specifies CASSATGDGPYEQYF.

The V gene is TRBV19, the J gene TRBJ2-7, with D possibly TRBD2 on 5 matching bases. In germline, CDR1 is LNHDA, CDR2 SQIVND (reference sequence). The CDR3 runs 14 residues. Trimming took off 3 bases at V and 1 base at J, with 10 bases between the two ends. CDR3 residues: CASSIVEGSYEQYF. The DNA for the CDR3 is TGTGCCAGTAGTATTGTAGAGGGTTCCTACGAGCAGTACTTC. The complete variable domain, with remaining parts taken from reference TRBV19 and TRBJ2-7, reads DGGITQSPKYLFRKEGQNVTLSCEQNLNHDAMYWYRQDPGQGLRLIYYSQIVNDFQKGDIAEGYSVSREKKESFPLTVTSAQKNPTAFYLCASSIVEGSYEQYFGPGTRLTVT.

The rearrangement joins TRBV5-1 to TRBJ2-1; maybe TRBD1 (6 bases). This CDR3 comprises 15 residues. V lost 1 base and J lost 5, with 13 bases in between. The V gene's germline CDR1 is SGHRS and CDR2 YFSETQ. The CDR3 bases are TGCGCCAGCAGCTTGTGGGGGCGACGTGACAATGAGCAGTTCTTC. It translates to CASSLWGRRDNEQFF.

The CDR3, as DNA: TGTGCCAGCAGTTTGGACTGGTTGGACGAGCAGTACTTC. Encoded protein: CASSLDWLDEQYF. The chain has TRBV28 and TRBJ2-7; D might be TRBD2 (5 bases). This CDR3 region has 13 residues. With 3 bases removed from V and 5 bases from J, the gap between germline ends came to 11 bases. The V gene's germline CDR1 is MDHEN and CDR2 SYDVKM.

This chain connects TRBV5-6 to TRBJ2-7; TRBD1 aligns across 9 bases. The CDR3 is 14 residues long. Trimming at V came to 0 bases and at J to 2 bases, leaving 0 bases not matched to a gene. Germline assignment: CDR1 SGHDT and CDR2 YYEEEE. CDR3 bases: TGTGCCAGCAGCTTGGGGACAGGGGCCTACGAGCAGTACTTC. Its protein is CASSLGTGAYEQYF.

The CDR3 sequence: CASSARQGSTEKLFF. CDR3 sequence (DNA): TGTGCCAGCAGCGCGCGACAGGGATCGACTGAAAAACTGTTTTTT. This sequence joins TRBV9 and TRBJ1-4; 7 nucleotides match TRBD1. Trimming took 3 bases from V and 7 from J; bases not matched to a gene: 9. Germline CDR1 SGDLS, CDR2 YYNGEE. The CDR3 spans 15 residues.

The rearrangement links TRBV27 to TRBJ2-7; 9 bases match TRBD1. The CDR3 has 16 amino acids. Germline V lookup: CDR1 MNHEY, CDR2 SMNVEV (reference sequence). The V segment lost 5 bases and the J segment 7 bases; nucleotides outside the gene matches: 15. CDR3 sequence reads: CASSAPTGQGRREQYF. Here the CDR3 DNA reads TGTGCCAGCAGTGCCCCGACGGGACAGGGACGAAGGGAGCAGTACTTC.

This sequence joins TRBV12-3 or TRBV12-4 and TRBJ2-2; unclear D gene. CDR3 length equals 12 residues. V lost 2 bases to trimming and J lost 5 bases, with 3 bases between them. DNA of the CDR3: TGTGCCAGCAGTTTAACTACCGGGGAGCTGTTTTTT. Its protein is CASSLTTGELFF.

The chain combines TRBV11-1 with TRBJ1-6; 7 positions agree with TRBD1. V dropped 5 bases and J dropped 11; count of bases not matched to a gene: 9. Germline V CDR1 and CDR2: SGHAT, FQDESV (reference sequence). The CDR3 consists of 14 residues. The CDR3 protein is CASSTRDRRAPLHF. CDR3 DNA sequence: TGTGCCAGCAGCACACGGGACAGACGGGCACCCCTCCACTTT.

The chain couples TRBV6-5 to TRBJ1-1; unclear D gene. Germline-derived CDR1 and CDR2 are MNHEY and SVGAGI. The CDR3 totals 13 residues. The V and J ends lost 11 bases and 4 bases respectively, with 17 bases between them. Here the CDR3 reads CASQFEGFTEAFF. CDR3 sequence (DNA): TGTGCCTCCCAGTTTGAGGGATTCACTGAAGCTTTCTTT.

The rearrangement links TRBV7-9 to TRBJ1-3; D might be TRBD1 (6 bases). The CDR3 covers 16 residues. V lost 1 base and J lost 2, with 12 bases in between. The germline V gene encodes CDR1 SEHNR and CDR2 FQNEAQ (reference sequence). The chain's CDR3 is CASSLVGGAPGNTIYF. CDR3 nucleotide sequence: TGTGCCAGCAGCTTAGTTGGGGGGGCGCCTGGAAACACCATATATTTT.

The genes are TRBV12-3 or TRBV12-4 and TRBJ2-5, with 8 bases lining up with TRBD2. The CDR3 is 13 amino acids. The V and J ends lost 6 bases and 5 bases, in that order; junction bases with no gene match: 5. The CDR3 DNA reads TGTGCCAGCAGCAAGGGACTAGAGGAGACCCAGTACTTC. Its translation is CASSKGLEETQYF.

As DNA, the CDR3 is TGTGCCAGCAGCTTATATGATCAGCCCCAGCATTTT. It yields the protein CASSLYDQPQHF. The rearrangement joins TRBV7-9 to TRBJ1-5; D is ambiguous. Germline-derived CDR1 and CDR2 are SEHNR and FQNEAQ (reference sequence). The CDR3 spans 12 residues. V lost 2 bases and J 5 bases, leaving 4 bases between the germline ends.

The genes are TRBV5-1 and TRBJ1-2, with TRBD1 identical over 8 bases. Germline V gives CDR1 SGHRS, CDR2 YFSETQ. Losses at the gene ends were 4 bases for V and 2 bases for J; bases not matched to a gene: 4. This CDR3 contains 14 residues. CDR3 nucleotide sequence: TGCGCCAGCAGCCTGGACAGGGAGAACTATGGCTACACCTTC. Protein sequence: CASSLDRENYGYTF.

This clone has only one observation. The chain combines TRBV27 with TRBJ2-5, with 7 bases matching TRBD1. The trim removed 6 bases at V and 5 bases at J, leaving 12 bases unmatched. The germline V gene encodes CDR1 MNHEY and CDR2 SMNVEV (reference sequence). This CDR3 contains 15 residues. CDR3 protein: CASSISRDRGETQYF. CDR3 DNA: TGTGCCAGCAGCATAAGCCGGGACAGAGGGGAGACCCAGTACTTC.

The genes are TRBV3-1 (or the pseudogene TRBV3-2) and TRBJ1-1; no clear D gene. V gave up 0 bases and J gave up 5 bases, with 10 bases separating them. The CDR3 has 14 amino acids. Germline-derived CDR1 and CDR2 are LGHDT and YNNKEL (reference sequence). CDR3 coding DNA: TGTGCCAGCAGCCAAGAGTCGAGCTTTACTGAAGCTTTCTTT. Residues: CASSQESSFTEAFF.

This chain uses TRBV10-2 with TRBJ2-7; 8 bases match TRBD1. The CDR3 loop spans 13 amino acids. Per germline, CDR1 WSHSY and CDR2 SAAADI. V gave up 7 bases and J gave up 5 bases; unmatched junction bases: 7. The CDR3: CASNRGIGNEQYF. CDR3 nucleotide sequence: TGCGCCAGCAACAGGGGGATAGGAAACGAGCAGTACTTC.

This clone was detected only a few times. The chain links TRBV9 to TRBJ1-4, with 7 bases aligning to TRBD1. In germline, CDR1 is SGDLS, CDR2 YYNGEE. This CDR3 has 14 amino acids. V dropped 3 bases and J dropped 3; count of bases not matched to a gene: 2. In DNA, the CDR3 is TGTGCCAGCAGCGAGGGGGCCTCTAATGAAAAACTGTTTTTT. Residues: CASSEGASNEKLFF. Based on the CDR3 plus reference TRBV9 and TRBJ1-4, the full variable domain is DSGVTQTPKHLITATGQRVTLRCSPRSGDLSVYWYQQSLDQGLQFLIQYYNGEERAKGNILERFSAQQFPDLHSELNLSSLELGDSALYFCASSEGASNEKLFFGSGTQLSVL.